The 16 T cell receptor beta chains below come from one sample, sequenced in a study of response to subunit inactivated influenza vaccine. TCRdb called the RT-PCR reads again in MiXCR, with one record for every CDR3 protein. Of approximately 500,000 distinct CDR3 sequences in the sample, around 13% were seen once. The source material was PBMCs from blood, sampled approximately 12 days after vaccination. The receptor set was obtained from a man aged 50 to 59 who received an inactivated influenza vaccine.

The sample holds many counts of this clonotype. This rearrangement joins TRBV12-3 or TRBV12-4 to TRBJ1-2; D is perhaps TRBD1 (6 bases). This CDR3 is built from 13 residues. V dropped 1 base and J dropped 7 bases, with 10 bases sitting between them. CDR3 sequence (DNA): TGTGCCAGCAGTTTAGTAACAGGGAGTGGCTACACCTTC. Its protein is CASSLVTGSGYTF.

There are a few counts of this clonotype. J is TRBJ2-5 and V is TRBV24-1, with 8 positions matching TRBD1. Germline assignment: CDR1 KGHDR and CDR2 SFDVKD. The CDR3 contains 14 residues. V was pared by 10 bases and J by 2 bases, with 8 bases of the junction left unmatched. The CDR3, as DNA: TGTGCCACTAGTCCGGGACAGGCGCAAGAGACCCAGTACTTC. Its protein product is CATSPGQAQETQYF.

The chain carries TRBV4-3 and TRBJ2-6; D is unresolved. Germline V gives CDR1 LGHNA, CDR2 YSLEER. This CDR3 has 16 amino acids. Trimming shortened V by 0 bases and J by 2 bases, and 8 bases separated the two germline ends. As DNA, the CDR3 is TGCGCCAGCAGCCAAGAGATCCGGGCTGGGGCCAACGTCCTGACTTTC. Translation gives CASSQEIRAGANVLTF.

This clonotype was picked up a small number of times. Its ends do not fully match the called genes, so a read error is possible. The rearrangement joins TRBV9 to TRBJ2-1; D gene ambiguous. Germline V CDR1 and CDR2: SGDLS, YYNGEE. The CDR3 totals 12 residues. CDR3 in DNA: TGTGCCAGCAGCGCCGGGTACAATGAACAGTTCTTC. Translating gives CASSAGYNEQFF.

The chain joins TRBV6-1 to TRBJ2-1; 8 nucleotides align to TRBD2. The V gene end was trimmed by 4 bases and the J gene end by 6 bases; junction bases not matched to a gene: 23. The V gene's germline CDR1 is MNHNS and CDR2 SASEGT. The length of the CDR3 is 20 residues. The CDR3 DNA is TGTGCCAGCAGTGCCCTTTTGCCCTTCGCTGGGACTAGGTATGGCAATGAGCAGTTCTTC. Amino acids: CASSALLPFAGTRYGNEQFF.

This chain links TRBV3-1 with TRBJ2-3; 7 bases map to TRBD2. This CDR3 is built from 14 residues. CDR1 and CDR2 from the germline V gene are LGHDT and YNNKEL (reference sequence). With V trimmed by 6 bases and J by 6 bases, 9 bases remained unmatched. CDR3 DNA sequence: TGTGCCAGCAGTCTTAGCGGGCTGCGGGATACGCAGTATTTT. Translation gives CASSLSGLRDTQYF.

Many counts were recorded for this clonotype. The chain uses TRBV11-2 and TRBJ2-3; D possibly matches TRBD1 or TRBD2 (5 bases each). The germline V gene has CDR1 SGHAT and CDR2 FQNNGV. This CDR3 is built from 14 residues. Deletions cut 6 bases from V and 4 bases from J, with 14 bases between. In nucleotides, the CDR3 is TGTGCCAGCAGTATCTTATTGGGGGCAGATACGCAGTATTTT. The encoded protein is CASSILLGADTQYF.

The chain joins TRBV6-5 to TRBJ2-1, with D tentatively TRBD1 or TRBD2 (6 bases each). Germline V gene sequence: CDR1 MNHEY, CDR2 SVGAGI. This CDR3 is built from 14 residues. Trimming removed 0 bases from V and 6 bases from J, with 9 bases in between. Written as DNA, the CDR3 is TGTGCCAGCAGTTACTCGTGGGGGGCCAATGAGCAGTTCTTC. Translated, it gives CASSYSWGANEQFF.

The V gene is TRBV6-1, the J gene TRBJ2-7; TRBD1 might be the D (5 bases). V was shortened by 7 bases and J by 4 bases, with 14 bases between the two germline ends. CDR1 is MNHNS, CDR2 SASEGT, per germline. This CDR3 comprises 13 residues. The CDR3 is CASIRQGGYEQYF. DNA of the CDR3: TGTGCCAGCATAAGGCAGGGCGGATACGAGCAGTACTTC.

The rearrangement uses TRBV28 and TRBJ1-4; D remains unclear. Trimming left V 6 bases short and J 8 bases short, with 19 bases between. The germline gives CDR1 MDHEN, CDR2 SYDVKM. The CDR3 contains 15 residues. The CDR3 bases are TGTGCCAGCAGCCCTGGATCGGCGGGAAGGGAAAAACTGTTTTTT. It yields the protein CASSPGSAGREKLFF.

There are a few counts of this clonotype. This sequence joins TRBV12-3 or TRBV12-4 and TRBJ1-5; no definite D call. The ends were cut back, 5 bases at V and 5 bases at J, with 10 bases in the middle. The CDR3 extends over 13 amino acids. Here the CDR3 reads CASSPNRDQPQHF. In nucleotides, the CDR3 is TGTGCCAGCAGTCCAAATAGGGATCAGCCCCAGCATTTT.

This clonotype has at least ten counts. V gene TRBV4-1 combines with J gene TRBJ2-2; 11 nucleotides agree with TRBD2. J gave up 1 base and V 1 base, and 14 bases lay outside the gene matches. Germline CDR1 and CDR2: MGHRA and YSYEKL. This CDR3 is 21 amino acids long. In DNA, the CDR3 is TGCGCCAGCAGCCAAGGAGGTGTGACCTCGCTAGCGGGGGGGAACACCGGGGAGCTGTTTTTT. It encodes CASSQGGVTSLAGGNTGELFF.

This clonotype occurred a few times. This rearrangement joins TRBV7-2 to TRBJ1-3; D remains unclear. Per germline, CDR1 SGHTA and CDR2 FQGNSA. This CDR3 spans 16 amino acids. The V gene lost 5 bases and the J gene lost 0 bases, with 14 bases spanning the gap. The CDR3 DNA sequence: TGTGCCAGCAGCCCGATGGCGATCAGCTCTGGAAACACCATATATTTT. Translation: CASSPMAISSGNTIYF.

This clonotype was seen a handful of times. CDR3 protein: CSVARLGGNTIYF. DNA for the CDR3: TGCAGCGTCGCCCGACTGGGGGGAAACACCATATATTTT. The rearrangement links TRBV29-1 to TRBJ1-3; D gene ambiguous. The CDR3 has 13 residues. From germline, CDR1 is SQVTM and CDR2 ANQGSEA. Between the trimmed V and J ends, which lost 6 bases and 4 bases, there was a span of 13 bases.

A few counts support this clonotype. The V gene is TRBV24-1, the J gene TRBJ2-2, with D perhaps TRBD1 or TRBD2 (6 bases each). Trimming shortened V by 2 bases and J by 3 bases, and 12 bases separated the two germline ends. CDR3 length: 16 residues. Germline CDR1 reads KGHDR; CDR2 reads SFDVKD. DNA of the CDR3: TGTGCCACCAGTGATTCGGACAGCGGGTACACCGGGGAGCTGTTTTTT. It translates to CATSDSDSGYTGELFF.

This clonotype was counted many times. J is TRBJ2-7 and V is TRBV18; perhaps TRBD1 as D (6 bases). Between the trimmed V and J ends, which lost 8 bases and 4 bases, there was a span of 12 bases. Germline values: CDR1 KGHSH, CDR2 LQKENI. This CDR3 contains 12 residues. CDR3 amino acids: CASSPGAYEQYF. Written as DNA, the CDR3 is TGTGCCAGCAGCCCAGGGGCGTACGAGCAGTACTTC.